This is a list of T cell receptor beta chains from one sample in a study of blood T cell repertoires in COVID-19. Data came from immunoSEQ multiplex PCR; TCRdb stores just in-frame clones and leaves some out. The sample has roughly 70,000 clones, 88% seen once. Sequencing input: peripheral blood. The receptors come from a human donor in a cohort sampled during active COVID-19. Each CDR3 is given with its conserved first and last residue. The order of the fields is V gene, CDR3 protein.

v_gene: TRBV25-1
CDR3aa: CASNQKGSYNEQFF

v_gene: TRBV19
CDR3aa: CATGGLAGANIDNEQFF

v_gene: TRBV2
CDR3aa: CASSETGWVGEQYF

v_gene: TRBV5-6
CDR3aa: CASSLGHRVENTEAFF

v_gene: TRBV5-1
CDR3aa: CASSSREPNTGELFF

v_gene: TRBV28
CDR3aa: CASSFEGQNYEQYF

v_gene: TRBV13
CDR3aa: CASSSSGSRETQYF

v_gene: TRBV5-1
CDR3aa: CASSDGTGGTEAFF

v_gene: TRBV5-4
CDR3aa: CASSSTDSGNIQYF

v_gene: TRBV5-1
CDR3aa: CASSSGGDTGELFF

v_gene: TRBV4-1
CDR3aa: CASSQAPSDRGGVIEQFF

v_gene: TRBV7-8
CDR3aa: CASSLGQTIQPQHF

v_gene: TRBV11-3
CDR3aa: CASSPGGKPTEAFF

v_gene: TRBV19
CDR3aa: CASSIDPPHMNTEAFF

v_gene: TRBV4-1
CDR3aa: CASSQDQKREVAGELFF

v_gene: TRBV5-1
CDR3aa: CASSLEPAGAVNEQFF

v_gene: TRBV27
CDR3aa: CASSLMDEEGPQYF

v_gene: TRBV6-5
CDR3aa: CASDRESGGNTIYF

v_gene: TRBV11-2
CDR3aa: CASRLAGGPGNEQFF

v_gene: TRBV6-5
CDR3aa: CASSPGEGFTEAFF

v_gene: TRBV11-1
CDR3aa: CASRAGTSDKNIQYF

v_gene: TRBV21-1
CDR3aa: CASSKKGAGATVNTEAFF

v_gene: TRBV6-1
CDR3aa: CASSEMGASPLHF

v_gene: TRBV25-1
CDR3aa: CASKGHQNQPQHF

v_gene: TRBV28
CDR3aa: CATRDYSSYEQYF

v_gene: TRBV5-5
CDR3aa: CASSLTGQSTDTQYF

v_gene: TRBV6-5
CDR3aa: CASSYETSGSGNEQYF

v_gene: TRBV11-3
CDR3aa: CASSLGPGGIGYNEQFF

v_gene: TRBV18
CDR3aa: CASSPLTAEKAFF

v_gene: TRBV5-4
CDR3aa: CASSLQAGAGYNEQFF

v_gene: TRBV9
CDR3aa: CASSVTDYGYTF

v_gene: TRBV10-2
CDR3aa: CASRGQSYNEQFF

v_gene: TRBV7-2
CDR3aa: CASRRDLGELFF

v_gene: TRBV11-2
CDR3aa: CASSRDRAEKLFF

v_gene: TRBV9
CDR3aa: CASSVAGGPVDEQFF